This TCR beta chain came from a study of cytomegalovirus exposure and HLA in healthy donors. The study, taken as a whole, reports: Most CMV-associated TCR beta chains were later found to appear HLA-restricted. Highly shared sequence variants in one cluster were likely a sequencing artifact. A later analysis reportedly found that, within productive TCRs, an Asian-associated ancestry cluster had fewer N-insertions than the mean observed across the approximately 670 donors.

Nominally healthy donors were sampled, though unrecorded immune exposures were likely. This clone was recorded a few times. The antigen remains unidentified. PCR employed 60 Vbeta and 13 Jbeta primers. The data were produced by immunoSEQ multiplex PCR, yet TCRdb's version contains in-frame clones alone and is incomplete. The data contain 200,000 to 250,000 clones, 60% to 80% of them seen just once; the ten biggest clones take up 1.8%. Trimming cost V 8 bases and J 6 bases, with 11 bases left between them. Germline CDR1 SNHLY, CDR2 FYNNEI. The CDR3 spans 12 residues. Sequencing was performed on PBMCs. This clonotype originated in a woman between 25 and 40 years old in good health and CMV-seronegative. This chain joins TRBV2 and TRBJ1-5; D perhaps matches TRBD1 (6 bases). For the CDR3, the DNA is TGTGCCAGCCAGGGGCTACGTCAGCCCCAGCATTTT. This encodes CASQGLRQPQHF.